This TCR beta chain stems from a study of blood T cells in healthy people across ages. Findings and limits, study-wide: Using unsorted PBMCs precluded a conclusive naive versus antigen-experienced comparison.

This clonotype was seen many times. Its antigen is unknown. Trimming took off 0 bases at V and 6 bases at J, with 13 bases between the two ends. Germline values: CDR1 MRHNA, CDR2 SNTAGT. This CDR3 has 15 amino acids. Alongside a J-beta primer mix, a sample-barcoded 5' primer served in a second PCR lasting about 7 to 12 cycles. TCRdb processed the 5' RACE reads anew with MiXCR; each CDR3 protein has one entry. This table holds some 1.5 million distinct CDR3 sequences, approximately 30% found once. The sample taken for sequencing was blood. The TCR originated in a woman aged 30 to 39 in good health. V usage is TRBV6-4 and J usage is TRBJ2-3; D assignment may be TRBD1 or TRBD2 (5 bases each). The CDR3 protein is CASSDSGTGLDTQYF. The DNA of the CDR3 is TGTGCCAGCAGTGACTCTGGGACCGGGTTGGATACGCAGTATTTT.